Here is one TCR beta chain with its context. Its antigen remains unidentified. This entry is derived from a study of T cell responses to AZD1222 COVID-19 vaccine. General study findings and limits: Donor demographics were predominantly white British with a female majority; clonal diversity may be underestimated.

Trimming shortened V by 2 bases and J by 6 bases, and 10 bases separated the two germline ends. CDR1 and CDR2 from the germline V gene are SGHRS and YFSETQ. This CDR3 contains 13 residues. Produced via immunoSEQ multiplex PCR; TCRdb's table is partial and in-frame only. Of 150,000 or so clones in the sample, approximately 90% were seen once. The chain has TRBV5-1 and TRBJ2-3; a weak D match, TRBD1 (6 bases). The clonotype originates from an adult who received the AZD1222 COVID-19 vaccine. The sample consisted of peripheral blood, taken 28 days after the second AZD1222 dose. For the CDR3, the DNA is TGCGCCAGCAGCTTACAGGGAGCGGATACGCAGTATTTT. Encoded protein: CASSLQGADTQYF.